This T cell receptor beta chain was retrieved from a study of T cells expressing NK-cell markers. TCRdb re-called the 5' RACE reads and shows each CDR3 protein once, DNA omitted. There are more than 250,000 distinct CDR3 sequences in the sample, with around 0.42% held by the top ten. The length of the CDR3 is 16 residues. Germline CDR1 reads SGHRS; CDR2 reads YFSETQ. Sequenced material: blood T cells: a sorted CD56 or NKG2C T cell subset, CD4+ or CD8+ T cells, or bulk PBMC T cells (not recorded which). The V gene is TRBV5-1, the J gene TRBJ2-2; no DNA is available, so the TRBD1 call from TCRdb remains unchecked. The TCR comes from a young man in good health. Here the CDR3 reads CASSLSPETGTGELFF.